The next 32 T cell receptor beta chains were all read from a single sample in a study of PD-1 blockade in classical Hodgkin lymphoma. Sequencing was performed with immunoSEQ multiplex PCR; in TCRdb, only in-frame clones are kept and a portion is missing. The repertoire holds around 12,000 clones, with more than 70% as singletons. Time point meaning: cycle 4 day 1 (C4D1), after about 6 weeks of nivolumab. Every patient experienced relapse after autologous stem cell transplantation, and brentuximab vedotin exposure varied. Researchers used magnetic negative selection to pull out pure CD4+ T cells from thawed PBMCs. Specimen: CD4+ T cells from blood, collected before the fourth cycle of nivolumab. The source is a human donor with classical Hodgkin lymphoma.

V and J are TRBV19 and TRBJ2-5; the match to TRBD2 covers 7 bases. The germline V gene has CDR1 LNHDA and CDR2 SQIVND (reference sequence). CDR3 length equals 15 residues. The V gene end was trimmed by 3 bases and the J gene end by 9 bases; junction bases not matched to a gene: 13. The CDR3 protein is CASSMIGGSGWAQYF. The CDR3 DNA sequence: TGTGCCAGTAGTATGATTGGCGGGAGTGGTTGGGCCCAGTACTTC.

The chain is built from TRBV28 and TRBJ1-2; D is unclear. The CDR3 spans 12 residues. Germline V gene lookup returns CDR1 MDHEN and CDR2 SYDVKM. The V end was cut by 8 bases, the J end by 4 bases, with 11 bases between. CDR3 in DNA: TGTGCCAGCGCTGAAGGAGCCTATGGCTACACCTTC. Protein sequence: CASAEGAYGYTF.

The V and J genes are TRBV5-8 and TRBJ2-7, with D tentatively TRBD1 or TRBD2 (5 bases each). V was clipped by 4 bases and J by 2 bases, with 16 bases between them. Germline CDR1 reads SGHTS; CDR2 reads YDEGEE. This CDR3 has 15 amino acids. Here the CDR3 DNA reads TGTGCCAGCAGCGGGGGACCGAGACGCGCCTACGAGCAGTACTTC. Its protein is CASSGGPRRAYEQYF.

The CDR3 loop reads CASSYSGQFKNIQYF. The CDR3 DNA is TGTGCCAGCAGTTACTCTGGGCAGTTCAAAAACATTCAGTACTTC. The chain combines TRBV6-5 with TRBJ2-4; D unresolved. Germline CDR1 is MNHEY and CDR2 is SVGAGI. The V end was cut by 0 bases, the J end by 3 bases, with 9 bases between. The CDR3 is 15 amino acids.

The rearrangement joins TRBV10-3 to TRBJ1-2, with TRBD1 matching over 8 bases. Germline CDR1 reads ENHRY; CDR2 reads SYGVKD. Trimming took 6 bases from V and 7 from J; bases not matched to a gene: 10. This CDR3 comprises 14 residues. CDR3 in amino acids: CAIRDRGENAGYTF. CDR3 nucleotide sequence: TGTGCCATCAGAGACAGGGGAGAGAATGCTGGCTACACCTTC.

The V call is TRBV30, the J call TRBJ2-3; 8 bases are shared with TRBD1. V gave up 3 bases and J gave up 4 bases; unmatched junction bases: 6. This CDR3 contains 14 residues. Per the germline V gene, CDR1 is GTSNPN and CDR2 is SVGIG (reference sequence). CDR3 sequence (DNA): TGTGCCTGGAGCCAGGGGGCGCGGTCAGATACGCAGTATTTT. Translating it yields CAWSQGARSDTQYF.

The chain carries TRBV29-1 and TRBJ1-1, with D possibly being TRBD1 (5 bases). Trimming took 5 bases from V and 3 from J, leaving 16 bases between them. Looked up from germline, CDR1 is SQVTM and CDR2 is ANQGSEA. The CDR3 has 14 amino acids. CDR3 coding DNA: TGCAGCGTTAGGTGGGGGGGTTCGGACACTGAAGCTTTCTTT. It is translated as CSVRWGGSDTEAFF.

This chain connects TRBV7-2 to TRBJ2-5; D may be TRBD1 (7 bases). V lost 5 bases, J lost 5 bases, and 15 bases lay in between. Germline CDR1 is SGHTA and CDR2 is FQGNSA. This CDR3 region has 14 residues. The CDR3 sequence: CASSPTGAGETQYF. The CDR3 DNA follows: TGTGCCAGCAGCCCTACAGGGGCGGGGGAGACCCAGTACTTC.

The rearrangement links TRBV7-8 to TRBJ2-3, with D uncertain. The germline CDR1 and CDR2 sequences are SGHVS and FQNEAQ. CDR3 size: 12 residues. V lost 2 bases and J lost 5, with 5 bases in between. DNA for the CDR3: TGTGCCAGCAGCTTAACAGAAGATACGCAGTATTTT. Amino acid sequence: CASSLTEDTQYF.

The chain's CDR3 is CASSSGGGQPQHF. As DNA, the CDR3 is TGTGCCAGCAGTTCAGGCGGGGGTCAGCCCCAGCATTTT. The rearrangement links TRBV6-6 to TRBJ1-5; a possible D gene is TRBD1 (5 bases). This CDR3 has 13 amino acids. V was trimmed by 4 bases and J by 6 bases, leaving 10 bases between them. CDR1 is MNHNY and CDR2 is SVGAGI in the germline V gene (reference sequence).

V gene TRBV7-9 combines with J gene TRBJ1-6; no reliable D call. Germline CDR1 SEHNR, CDR2 FQNEAQ (reference sequence). CDR3 length: 13 amino acids. V shed 0 bases and J shed 5 bases, with 2 bases lying between them. The CDR3 loop is CASSLADNSPLHF. CDR3 DNA sequence: TGTGCCAGCAGCTTAGCCGATAATTCACCCCTCCACTTT.

This sequence joins TRBV7-6 and TRBJ2-5, with no clear D. This CDR3 spans 11 amino acids. V dropped 3 bases and J dropped 5 bases, with 4 bases sitting between them. The germline V gene encodes CDR1 SGHVS and CDR2 FNYEAQ. The CDR3 DNA is TGTGCCAGCAGCTTTGGGGAGACCCAGTACTTC. This translates into CASSFGETQYF. Looking up the rest from reference TRBV7-6 and TRBJ2-5 gives the full variable domain: GAGVSQSPRYKVTKRGQDVALRCDPISGHVSLYWYRQALGQGPEFLTYFNYEAQQDKSGLPNDRFSAERPEGSISTLTIQRTEQRDSAMYRCASSFGETQYFGPGTRLLVL.

This sequence joins TRBV29-1 and TRBJ2-7; D gene uncertain. Trimming took 6 bases from V and 3 from J, leaving 15 bases between them. The germline gives CDR1 SQVTM, CDR2 ANQGSEA. The CDR3 loop spans 13 amino acids. The CDR3 spells CSVAPILDYEQYF. DNA of the CDR3: TGCAGCGTAGCACCAATCCTTGACTACGAGCAGTACTTC.

The chain links TRBV5-1 to TRBJ1-6; weak D call: TRBD1 (5 bases). Germline loops: CDR1 SGHRS, CDR2 YFSETQ. This CDR3 has 15 amino acids. The ends were cut back, 4 bases at V and 9 bases at J, with 17 bases in the middle. CDR3 nucleotides: TGCGCCAGCAGCCCCAGGGAGGATAGTAGTTCACCCCTCCACTTT. Translating gives CASSPREDSSSPLHF.

The table lists this clone with a count of one. This chain uses TRBV19 with TRBJ1-6; TRBD1 is a possible D gene (6 bases). The CDR3 has 17 amino acids. Germline CDR1 is LNHDA and CDR2 is SQIVND (reference sequence). V was cut by 5 bases and J by 2 bases, with 16 bases left in between. CDR3 region: CASSPRQAVPYNSPLHF. In DNA form, the CDR3 reads TGTGCCAGTAGTCCCAGACAGGCGGTCCCCTATAATTCACCCCTCCACTTT.

The chain joins TRBV13 to TRBJ1-2; D is uncertain. CDR3 length equals 16 residues. Trimming pared 5 bases from V and 3 bases from J, leaving 19 bases between. Germline V gene data show CDR1 as PRHDT and CDR2 as FYEKMQ (reference sequence). The CDR3 bases are TGTGCCAGCAGCCCCCCCCGCAGAGAAACTCACTATGGCTACACCTTC. Amino acids: CASSPPRRETHYGYTF.

The sample holds a few counts of this clone. This chain connects TRBV5-4 to TRBJ1-1; TRBD1 matches at 11 bases. The V gene end was trimmed by 3 bases and the J gene end by 6 bases; junction bases not matched to a gene: 1. The germline V gene encodes CDR1 SGHNT and CDR2 YYREEE (reference sequence). CDR3 length: 13 amino acids. The CDR3 protein is CASSWDRGAEAFF. CDR3 nucleotide sequence: TGTGCCAGCAGCTGGGACAGGGGGGCTGAAGCTTTCTTT.

J is TRBJ2-5 and V is TRBV6-1; D ambiguous. The V end was cut by 2 bases, the J end by 2 bases, with 6 bases between. The V gene's germline CDR1 is MNHNS and CDR2 SASEGT. The CDR3 length is 13 residues. The CDR3 is CASSELLQETQYF. In nucleotides, the CDR3 is TGTGCCAGCAGTGAACTGTTGCAAGAGACCCAGTACTTC.

This chain uses TRBV5-1 with TRBJ1-1, with D unresolved. Germline V lookup: CDR1 SGHRS, CDR2 YFSETQ. The CDR3 totals 11 residues. Trimming removed 1 base at V and 8 bases at J, with 6 bases between. CDR3 DNA sequence: TGCGCCAGCAGCTTGAAGGTAGAAGCTTTCTTT. Translation: CASSLKVEAFF.

J is TRBJ1-3 and V is TRBV7-6; D is unresolved. CDR3 size: 14 residues. The V and J ends lost 5 bases and 2 bases respectively, with 10 bases between them. Looked up from germline, CDR1 is SGHVS and CDR2 is FNYEAQ. The CDR3 sequence: CASSLAEPGNTIYF. CDR3 in DNA: TGTGCCAGCAGCCTGGCCGAGCCTGGAAACACCATATATTTT.

This clone was recorded once. The chain carries TRBV28 and TRBJ2-5; no firm D call. The germline V gene has CDR1 MDHEN and CDR2 SYDVKM. V lost 3 bases and J 3 bases, leaving 5 bases between the germline ends. There are 12 residues in the CDR3. CDR3 loop: CASSFWEETQYF. The CDR3 region has the DNA TGTGCCAGCAGTTTCTGGGAAGAGACCCAGTACTTC.

This rearrangement joins TRBV2 to TRBJ2-3; D uncertain. Germline V gene sequence: CDR1 SNHLY, CDR2 FYNNEI. The CDR3 runs 12 residues. V lost 4 bases and J lost 1, with 3 bases in between. Here the CDR3 reads CASSGGTDTQYF. The DNA for the CDR3 is TGTGCCAGCAGTGGCGGCACAGATACGCAGTATTTT.

The V and J genes are TRBV5-1 and TRBJ1-2; 8 nucleotides align to TRBD1. From germline, CDR1 is SGHRS and CDR2 YFSETQ. The CDR3 loop spans 14 amino acids. V was clipped by 3 bases and J by 10 bases; unmatched bases: 11. The CDR3 reads CASSSLGQVLDYTF. CDR3 nucleotide sequence: TGCGCCAGCAGCTCGCTGGGACAGGTCTTAGACTACACCTTC.

The V and J genes are TRBV7-2 and TRBJ2-5, with unresolved D. V dropped 2 bases and J dropped 9 bases, with 10 bases sitting between them. CDR3 length: 12 amino acids. Per the germline V gene, CDR1 is SGHTA and CDR2 is FQGNSA. For the CDR3, the DNA is TGTGCCAGCAGCTTATTTTCCCAATCCCAGTACTTC. This encodes CASSLFSQSQYF.

The chain joins TRBV7-2 to TRBJ2-1; 8 bases agree with TRBD2. The CDR3 has 15 residues. Germline CDR1 and CDR2: SGHTA and FQGNSA. The J segment lost 8 bases and the V segment lost 2 bases, leaving 8 bases of the junction unmatched. This CDR3 reads CASSLQAGGSDEQFF. The CDR3 DNA reads as TGTGCCAGCAGCTTACAGGCGGGGGGTTCGGATGAGCAGTTCTTC.

The V call is TRBV6-6, the J call TRBJ1-1; D is unclear. The length of the CDR3 is 12 residues. The germline V and J ends were trimmed by 8 bases and 2 bases, with 9 bases remaining between them. Germline CDR1 MNHNY, CDR2 SVGAGI (reference sequence). As DNA, the CDR3 is TGTGCCAGCGCTCGAGCAAACACTGAAGCTTTCTTT. Amino acid sequence: CASARANTEAFF.

The V gene is TRBV4-3, the J gene TRBJ1-2; D gene unclear. This CDR3 is built from 14 residues. Germline V gives CDR1 LGHNA, CDR2 YSLEER. V was pared by 0 bases and J by 7 bases, with 12 bases between. This chain's CDR3 is CASSQDTWSGGYTF. The DNA of the CDR3 is TGCGCCAGCAGCCAAGATACCTGGTCAGGTGGCTACACCTTC.

This clone was seen more than once but under ten times. V is TRBV6-1 and J is TRBJ2-2; D might be TRBD1 or TRBD2, each matching 5 bases. Germline-derived CDR1 and CDR2 are MNHNS and SASEGT. This CDR3 is 13 amino acids long. Trimming pared 6 bases from V and 4 bases from J, leaving 9 bases between. The CDR3: CASRHGGTGELFF. In DNA, the CDR3 is TGTGCCAGCAGGCATGGGGGCACCGGGGAGCTGTTTTTT.

The genes are TRBV9 and TRBJ1-2; 9 nucleotides agree with TRBD1. The CDR3 is 16 amino acids. CDR1 and CDR2 from the germline V gene are SGDLS and YYNGEE. V shed 2 bases and J 7 bases; nucleotides not matched to a gene: 12. Written as DNA, the CDR3 is TGTGCCAGCAGCGTGTTTGATTCAACAGGGGGCCTTGGCTACACCTTC. Its translation: CASSVFDSTGGLGYTF.

This chain links TRBV27 with TRBJ1-1; no definite D call. Trimming stripped 3 bases from V and 7 bases from J, with 21 bases between. Germline V gene sequence: CDR1 MNHEY, CDR2 SMNVEV (reference sequence). The CDR3 totals 16 residues. CDR3 loop: CASSLGIRWIGVEAFF. In nucleotides, the CDR3 is TGTGCCAGCAGTTTGGGGATACGGTGGATTGGGGTTGAAGCTTTCTTT.

This chain's CDR3 is CASSWGQDTGELFF. The CDR3 bases are TGTGCCAGCAGCTGGGGACAGGACACCGGGGAGCTGTTTTTT. The V gene is TRBV5-4, the J gene TRBJ2-2, with 8 bases that match TRBD1. Per the germline V gene, CDR1 is SGHNT and CDR2 is YYREEE (reference sequence). The junction had 1 base not matched to a gene; V was cut back by 3 bases and J by 3 bases. The CDR3 totals 14 residues.

This clone showed up just once. The chain recombines TRBV5-1 with TRBJ2-5, with 10 positions matching TRBD1. This CDR3 region has 16 residues. Germline lookup yields CDR1 SGHRS and CDR2 YFSETQ. V dropped 4 bases and J dropped 0; count of bases not matched to a gene: 6. Written as DNA, the CDR3 is TGCGCCAGCAGCGGGGGGGACAGGGGATACCAAGAGACCCAGTACTTC. It encodes CASSGGDRGYQETQYF. Full variable domain (missing parts from reference TRBV5-1 and TRBJ2-5): KAGVTQTPRYLIKTRGQQVTLSCSPISGHRSVSWYQQTPGQGLQFLFEYFSETQRNKGNFPGRFSGRQFSNSRSEMNVSTLELGDSALYLCASSGGDRGYQETQYFGPGTRLLVL.